The rows below give T cell receptor beta chains drawn from one sample of a study of T cells in Graves' hyperthyroidism and ophthalmopathy. Each CDR3 protein is one row after TCRdb ran MiXCR on the multiplex PCR reads. The table records hundreds of thousands of distinct CDR3 sequences, less than 25% of them present only once. The sample comprised blood. The receptor source for this set is a man under 40 with Graves' ophthalmopathy. The CDR3 runs from the conserved cysteine through the conserved F or W. The order of the fields is J gene, V gene, clone size, D gene, CDR3 protein, CDR3 DNA. The D gene is left open where the match is weak. Where a row states a size, it is once, few, many or the class of an expanded clone; other rows omit it.

TRBJ2-1 | TRBV6-1 | many | TRBD2 | CASRSPTSGMHNEQFF | TGTGCCAGCAGGAGTCCCACTAGCGGGATGCACAATGAGCAGTTCTTC
TRBJ2-2 | TRBV27 | few | . | CASSFFPSAGGELFF | TGTGCCAGCAGTTTTTTTCCTAGCGCCGGCGGGGAGCTGTTTTTT
TRBJ2-5 | TRBV27 | . | . | CASSPDRGTLLQETQYF | TGTGCCAGCAGTCCGGATCGGGGGACCCTGTTACAAGAGACCCAGTACTTC
TRBJ2-1 | TRBV12-3/TRBV12-4 | many | . | CASNIGHPNVNEQFF | TGTGCCAGCAATATAGGACACCCAAATGTCAATGAGCAGTTCTTC
TRBJ1-5 | TRBV7-2 | many | TRBD1 | CASSSQGTGSQPQHF | TGTGCCAGCAGCTCACAGGGGACTGGCAGTCAGCCCCAGCATTTT
TRBJ1-1 | TRBV12-3/TRBV12-4 | many | . | CASSSTATFEAFF | TGTGCCAGCAGTTCGACCGCCACGTTCGAAGCTTTCTTT
TRBJ2-5 | TRBV3-1 | few | TRBD1 | CASSPNPKTGWGKTQYF | TGTGCCAGCAGTCCTAATCCTAAGACAGGGTGGGGGAAGACCCAGTACTTC
TRBJ1-2 | TRBV5-1 | . | TRBD1 | CASSWGQVNANYGYTF | TGCGCCAGCAGCTGGGGACAGGTTAACGCTAACTATGGCTACACCTTC
TRBJ2-7 | TRBV7-2 | many | . | CASSPLGNEQYF | TGTGCCAGCAGCCCCTTAGGGAACGAGCAGTACTTC
TRBJ1-2 | TRBV28 | many | . | CASRFTGSHGYTF | TGTGCCAGCAGATTCACGGGCAGCCATGGCTACACCTTC
TRBJ1-1 | TRBV5-1 | many | . | CASSTGGGMTEAFF | TGCGCCAGCAGCACCGGCGGGGGAATGACTGAAGCTTTCTTT
TRBJ2-7 | TRBV29-1 | few | . | CSARLGLSSYEQYF | TGCAGCGCCCGATTGGGACTTAGCTCCTACGAGCAGTACTTC
TRBJ1-6 | TRBV28 | few | . | CASSPRYNSPLHF | TGTGCCAGCAGCCCCCGATATAATTCACCCCTCCACTTT
TRBJ2-7 | TRBV11-2 | few | TRBD2 | CASSSTSGRPLGYEQYF | TGTGCCAGCAGCTCGACTAGCGGGAGGCCTCTGGGCTACGAGCAGTACTTC
TRBJ2-7 | TRBV20-1 | . | TRBD2 | CSARTTSAPNEQYF | TGCAGTGCTCGAACCACTAGCGCTCCAAACGAGCAGTACTTC
TRBJ1-5 | TRBV19 | few | . | CASSIQGISNQPQHF | TGTGCCAGTAGTATCCAGGGCATTAGCAATCAGCCCCAGCATTTT
TRBJ2-7 | TRBV11-1 | . | TRBD1 | CASRRDRGSYEQYF | TGTGCCAGCCGCCGGGACAGGGGATCCTACGAGCAGTACTTC
TRBJ2-1 | TRBV20-1 | . | . | CSARLRYYNEQFF | TGCAGTGCTAGGCTACGATACTACAATGAGCAGTTCTTC
TRBJ1-2 | TRBV19 | . | TRBD1 | CASSTHRGDGYGYTF | TGTGCCAGTAGTACCCACAGGGGCGACGGCTATGGCTACACCTTC
TRBJ2-7 | TRBV6-4 | once | . | CASSNTGVFYEQYF | TGTGCCAGCAGTAACACGGGCGTTTTCTACGAGCAGTACTTC
TRBJ2-7 | TRBV7-8 | many | TRBD2 | CASSLRLAGSEQYF | TGTGCCAGCAGCTTACGACTAGCGGGAAGCGAGCAGTACTTC
TRBJ1-4 | TRBV4-2 | once | . | CASSHPLRQGSSQGEKLFF | TGTGCCAGCAGCCATCCCTTGAGGCAGGGTTCCTCGCAGGGTGAAAAACTGTTTTTT
TRBJ2-7 | TRBV29-1 | few | . | CSAVGLGAGDEQYF | TGCAGCGCCGTGGGACTCGGGGCTGGGGACGAGCAGTACTTC
TRBJ1-5 | TRBV6-1 | many | . | CASSEQETQPQHF | TGTGCCAGCAGTGAACAGGAGACTCAGCCCCAGCATTTT